This T cell receptor beta chain is drawn from a study of OX40 agonist ivuxolimab in advanced cancers. Study-wide results and caveats: In CD8+ T cells, expanded clones were on average more numerous than in CD4+.

TCRdb keeps only in-frame clones here, not all; method: immunoSEQ multiplex PCR. The sample yields 99,000 or so clones, approximately 94% seen once. A remark on this clone: The antigen is unknown.

There are 15 residues in the CDR3. Germline V gene data show CDR1 as SGHTA and CDR2 as FQGNSA. Trimming took 5 bases from V and 9 from J; bases not matched to a gene: 6. This chain connects TRBV7-2 to TRBJ2-1, with 14 bases aligning to TRBD2. The clonotype comes from an adult with an advanced solid tumor such as melanoma, head and neck, liver or kidney cancer. The sequencing used CD4+ or CD8+ T cells sorted from blood, collected in a trial of the OX40 agonist ivuxolimab. Here the CDR3 reads CASSPRLAGGVEQFF. DNA of the CDR3: TGTGCCAGCAGCCCCCGACTAGCGGGGGGGGTTGAGCAGTTCTTC.